The subject of this entry is one T cell receptor (beta chain). Profiling relied on immunoSEQ multiplex PCR, and the TCRdb table lists in-frame clones only, not all of them. The table shows 65,000 to 90,000 clones, with approximately 90% occurring only once. The germline CDR1 and CDR2 sequences are SGHNT and YYREEE (reference sequence). Trimming removed 5 bases at V and 10 bases at J, with 16 bases between. The CDR3 length is 13 residues. This specimen comes from a study of technical replicates of blood from a few donors. The TCR originated in a human donor in good health. What was sequenced was T cells isolated from PBMCs. The chain employs TRBV5-4 and TRBJ2-1, with a tentative D call TRBD1 (6 bases). CDR3 DNA sequence: TGTGCCAGCAGTGGGGGCAGGGACATAGAGCAGTTCTTC. It encodes CASSGGRDIEQFF.